The source of this TCR beta chain is a study of beta chain features in type 1 diabetes. Germline lookup yields CDR1 LGHNA and CDR2 YNFKEQ. The CDR3 length is 14 residues. Trimming cost V 1 base and J 4 bases, with 11 bases left between them. This clone was picked up a small number of times. What it binds is not known. Expressed TCRB transcripts were sequenced because the entire RNA isolate underwent reverse transcription. Sequencing was performed with immunoSEQ multiplex PCR; in TCRdb, only in-frame clones are kept and a portion is missing. The sample contains a few hundred thousand clones, roughly 22% of which appear only once. Study conclusions and caveats: TCRB CDR3s were moderately but significantly shorter in Type 1 diabetes patients in all four CD4+ subsets.

The TCR originated in a middle-aged woman with type 1 diabetes. The sample taken for sequencing was naive CD4+ T cells from blood. The rearrangement joins TRBV4-2 to TRBJ2-7; TRBD1 might be the D (5 bases). The CDR3: CASSQGQGWYEQYF. Here the CDR3 DNA reads TGTGCCAGCAGCCAAGGGCAGGGCTGGTACGAGCAGTACTTC.